This T cell receptor beta chain was identified during a study of Ad26.COV2.S vaccination and SARS-CoV-2 variants. Study-level points and caveats: Ad26.COV2.S recipients had broader spike-specific TCRs (P = 0.0014).

Sequencing used immunoSEQ multiplex PCR; TCRdb keeps in-frame clones, though not all of them. The sample carries hundreds of thousands of clones, roughly 90% recorded once. CDR1 and CDR2 from the germline V gene are LNHDA and SQIVND (reference sequence). This CDR3 contains 12 residues. V was trimmed by 11 bases and J by 6 bases, leaving 13 bases between them. The treatment denotes: over 15 received Ad26.COV2.S at low or high dose, single or two shots; roughly five received placebo; per-sample allocation not given. Samples were taken on day 63 after the first vaccine or placebo injection. Worth noting for this clone: Its antigen is not known.

The sample consisted of peripheral blood, taken in a trial of Ad26.COV2.S vaccine versus placebo. The chain combines TRBV19 with TRBJ2-2, with D perhaps matching TRBD1 or TRBD2 (6 bases each). The clonotype originates from a person between 18 and 65 years old who received the Ad26.COV2.S COVID-19 vaccine or a placebo. The CDR3 protein is CASQRGAGELFF. DNA of the CDR3: TGTGCCTCTCAAAGGGGGGCCGGGGAGCTGTTTTTT.